What follows are 21 T cell receptor beta chains derived from one specimen sequenced in a study of T cells in Graves' hyperthyroidism and ophthalmopathy. It was RNA transcripts that yielded the amplified TCR beta CDR3 regions. The TCR CDR3 was amplified in a first-round RT-PCR using the HTBI primer set. TCRdb processed the multiplex PCR reads anew with MiXCR; each CDR3 protein has one entry. The sample gives about 680,000 distinct CDR3 sequences, approximately 40% of which show up once; around 32% is in the top ten. The specimen sequenced was blood. The receptors shown here come from a woman in her 40s with Graves' hyperthyroidism.

Only a few counts were recorded for this clonotype. The chain joins TRBV12-3 or TRBV12-4 to TRBJ1-6, with D possibly matching TRBD1 (6 bases). The germline V and J ends were trimmed by 5 bases and 15 bases, with 17 bases remaining between them. This CDR3 comprises 13 residues. CDR3 bases: TGTGCCAGCAGTAAAAGCGGGGGGCAGTACCTCCACTTT. It is translated as CASSKSGGQYLHF.

Of note for this clonotype: At one end, the junction sequence differs from germline, possibly due to a read error. The V call is TRBV11-2, the J call TRBJ1-1; unclear D gene. Germline CDR1 is SGHAT and CDR2 is FQNNGV. The CDR3 length is 11 residues. CDR3: CGSSSYTEAFF. Written as DNA, the CDR3 is TGTGGCAGCAGTTCTTACACTGAAGCTTTCTTT.

This clonotype was picked up many times. This chain uses TRBV19 with TRBJ1-2, with 7 bases fitting TRBD1. V gave up 7 bases and J gave up 7 bases; unmatched junction bases: 9. Germline lookup yields CDR1 LNHDA and CDR2 SQIVND (reference sequence). The CDR3 totals 13 residues. CDR3 sequence reads: CASTSGTVAGYTF. CDR3 coding DNA: TGTGCCAGTACCTCCGGGACAGTTGCTGGCTACACCTTC.

J is TRBJ2-7 and V is TRBV20-1; 9 bases are shared with TRBD1. With 3 bases clipped from V and 0 bases from J, the junction kept 3 bases outside the gene matches. In germline, CDR1 is DFQATT, CDR2 SNEGSKA (reference sequence). This CDR3 has 14 residues. In nucleotides, the CDR3 is TGCAGTGCTAGGGGGGACAGGGACTCCTACGAGCAGTACTTC. Its protein is CSARGDRDSYEQYF.

This clonotype was observed a few times. This rearrangement joins TRBV19 to TRBJ1-2; the match to TRBD1 covers 9 bases. The CDR3 is made up of 16 amino acids. V trimming: 6 bases; J trimming: 8 bases; junction bases outside the gene matches: 16. The germline V gene encodes CDR1 LNHDA and CDR2 SQIVND (reference sequence). Here the CDR3 reads CASSKGQGIFLGGYTF. The CDR3 nucleotides are TGTGCCAGTAGCAAGGGACAGGGTATTTTTTTAGGCGGCTACACCTTC.

This clonotype has at least ten counts. The genes are TRBV10-3 and TRBJ1-1, with D unclear. V lost 7 bases, J lost 0 bases, and 9 bases lay in between. Germline V gene data show CDR1 as ENHRY and CDR2 as SYGVKD. This CDR3 is 13 amino acids long. The DNA of the CDR3 is TGTGCCATCAAGCCCGAGGTGAACACTGAAGCTTTCTTT. Translation: CAIKPEVNTEAFF.

The chain employs TRBV7-2 and TRBJ2-7; no definite D call. The CDR3 extends over 18 amino acids. Germline CDR1 reads SGHTA; CDR2 reads FQGNSA. With 1 base removed from V and 3 bases from J, the gap between germline ends came to 22 bases. CDR3 region: CASSLGPSLSLKLYEQYF. In DNA, the CDR3 is TGTGCCAGCAGCTTAGGGCCCTCATTATCTCTGAAGCTCTACGAGCAGTACTTC.

The rearrangement joins TRBV7-9 to TRBJ2-7; the match to TRBD2 covers 13 bases. Judging by the DNA end, TRBJ2-1 fits better; the J call may be wrong. Germline V gene lookup returns CDR1 SEHNR and CDR2 FQNEAQ (reference sequence). The CDR3 consists of 14 residues. The CDR3, as DNA: TGTGCCAGCAGACGACTAGCGGGAGGTCTTGAGCAGTTCTTC. This translates into CASRRLAGGLEQFF.

This clonotype came up many times. This chain links TRBV2 with TRBJ1-2, with D perhaps TRBD1 (6 bases). From germline, CDR1 is SNHLY and CDR2 FYNNEI. V lost 4 bases to trimming and J lost 4 bases, with 7 bases between them. The CDR3 consists of 12 residues. The DNA for the CDR3 is TGTGCCAGCAGTGGGGGGCTCTATGGCTACACCTTC. Encoded protein: CASSGGLYGYTF.

Many counts were recorded for this clonotype. The chain joins TRBV19 to TRBJ1-4; D uncertain. V lost 4 bases, J lost 7 bases, and 13 bases lay in between. CDR1 and CDR2 from the germline V gene are LNHDA and SQIVND (reference sequence). The CDR3 length is 14 residues. The CDR3 nucleotides read TGTGCCAGTAGTACCGGAGACCCTAGTGAAAAACTGTTTTTT. Translating it yields CASSTGDPSEKLFF.

The count of this clonotype is one. A much larger clone lies one base from this, so it may be a read error. This chain links TRBV7-9 with TRBJ2-5; no firm D call. The CDR3 runs to 13 residues. Germline V gene sequence: CDR1 SEHNR, CDR2 FQNEAQ (reference sequence). CDR3: CASTRVGFETRYF. The DNA of the CDR3 is TGTGCCAGCACCCGGGTGGGGTTCGAGACCCGGTACTTC.

This clonotype was observed a few times. This chain links TRBV6-4 with TRBJ1-1; D might be TRBD1 (6 bases). V was shortened by 0 bases and J by 4 bases, with 9 bases between the two germline ends. The CDR3 is made up of 14 amino acids. Germline V lookup: CDR1 MRHNA, CDR2 SNTAGT. The CDR3 here is CASSDSSRGTEAFF. CDR3 DNA: TGTGCCAGCAGTGACTCTAGCAGGGGCACTGAAGCTTTCTTT.

This clonotype was seen repeatedly, ten times or more. The chain combines TRBV29-1 with TRBJ2-7, with 8 bases aligning to TRBD1. This CDR3 has 14 residues. Germline CDR1 is SQVTM and CDR2 is ANQGSEA. The J segment lost 2 bases and the V segment lost 4 bases, leaving 7 bases of the junction unmatched. CDR3 residues: CSVGGQGSPYEQYF. The CDR3 DNA follows: TGCAGCGTTGGCGGACAGGGCAGCCCCTACGAGCAGTACTTC.

This clonotype was seen ten or more times. This chain links TRBV4-3 with TRBJ1-2; D is unresolved. The germline V and J ends were trimmed by 0 bases and 10 bases, with 12 bases remaining between them. This CDR3 spans 13 amino acids. Looked up from germline, CDR1 is LGHNA and CDR2 is YSLEER. CDR3: CASSQDRHWNYTF. Written as DNA, the CDR3 is TGCGCCAGCAGCCAAGATCGACATTGGAACTACACCTTC.

The genes are TRBV12-3 or TRBV12-4 and TRBJ1-1; D gene unclear. This CDR3 region has 14 residues. Trimming pared 2 bases from V and 4 bases from J, leaving 11 bases between. In nucleotides, the CDR3 is TGTGCCAGCAGTTTATGGGGAGGGCCCACTGAAGCTTTCTTT. Translating it yields CASSLWGGPTEAFF.

The V gene is TRBV12-3 or TRBV12-4, the J gene TRBJ1-5, with TRBD1 matching 7 bases. CDR3 length: 15 amino acids. After removal of 6 bases from V and 1 base from J, the junction contained 6 bases not matched to a gene. Here the CDR3 reads CASSATGISNQPQHF. The CDR3 DNA reads TGTGCCAGCAGCGCGACAGGGATCAGCAATCAGCCCCAGCATTTT.

There are many counts of this clonotype. The junction differs from germline at one of its ends, possibly a read error. This chain connects TRBV7-2 to TRBJ1-3; D ambiguous. Germline CDR1 is SGHTA and CDR2 is FQGNSA. The CDR3 totals 13 residues. The chain's CDR3 is CASSPRLTNAIYF. DNA of the CDR3: TGTGCCAGCAGCCCCCGACTGACAAACGCCATATATTTT.

The rearrangement uses TRBV4-3 and TRBJ1-1; the D gene is possibly TRBD1 (6 bases). Germline-derived CDR1 and CDR2 are LGHNA and YSLEER. CDR3 length: 13 amino acids. Trimming removed 4 bases from V and 5 bases from J, with 11 bases in between. CDR3 region: CASSRNRETEAFF. The CDR3 coding sequence is TGCGCCAGCAGCCGGAACAGGGAAACTGAAGCTTTCTTT.

This clonotype has more than one count but fewer than ten. This chain uses TRBV7-3 with TRBJ2-7; TRBD1 matches at 8 bases. This CDR3 has 15 residues. CDR1 and CDR2 (germline): SGHTA, FQGTGA. The V segment lost 0 bases and the J segment 2 bases; nucleotides outside the gene matches: 3. Written as DNA, the CDR3 is TGTGCCAGCAGCTTAACCGAGACAGGGGCCTACGAGCAGTACTTC. Its translation is CASSLTETGAYEQYF.

Remarks on this clonotype: A single base separates this from a much larger clone, so it may be a read error. This chain joins TRBV7-2 and TRBJ2-2, with D maybe TRBD2 (5 bases). The CDR3 covers 14 residues. The germline V gene has CDR1 SGHTA and CDR2 FQGNSA. The CDR3 nucleotides are TGTGCCGGCAGCTCCGGGAATGGCATCGGGGAGCTGTTTTTT. This sequence encodes CAGSSGNGIGELFF.

This clonotype was counted between two and nine times. This chain uses TRBV7-9 with TRBJ1-1; perhaps TRBD1 as D (5 bases). The V end was cut by 5 bases, the J end by 4 bases, with 17 bases between. The CDR3 has 15 amino acids. Germline assignment: CDR1 SEHNR and CDR2 FQNEAQ (reference sequence). The CDR3 reads CASSRGAQEVTEAFF. The CDR3 nucleotides are TGTGCCAGCAGCCGAGGGGCCCAGGAGGTCACTGAAGCTTTCTTT.